The source of this T cell receptor (beta chain) is a study of blood T cell repertoires in COVID-19. V gave up 3 bases and J gave up 3 bases, with 6 bases separating them. There are 13 residues in the CDR3. Germline CDR1 and CDR2: MNHNS and SASEGT. The method was immunoSEQ multiplex PCR; TCRdb's version includes in-frame clones alone and lacks a portion of them. The sample lists around 73,000 clones, approximately 80% occurring once. This clone appeared once. This TCR was recovered from an older woman with acute or convalescent COVID-19. The chain combines TRBV6-1 with TRBJ1-5, with D hard to call. The sequenced sample consisted of peripheral blood. The CDR3 nucleotides are TGTGCCAGCAGTGATTTTCACAATCAGCCCCAGCATTTT. Its protein is CASSDFHNQPQHF.